The 7 T cell receptor beta chains below come from one sample, sequenced in a study of PD-L1 blockade in urothelial cancer. TCRdb's copy holds only in-frame clones and misses some; the assay was immunoSEQ multiplex PCR. The repertoire holds about 110,000 clones, with approximately 86% as singletons. The sequenced sample was PBMCs, obtained around atezolizumab (anti-PD-L1) treatment. The receptors shown here come from a middle-aged man with urothelial cancer.

J is TRBJ2-1 and V is TRBV2; 7 nucleotides match TRBD1. The CDR3 covers 17 residues. J gave up 0 bases and V 6 bases, and 11 bases lay outside the gene matches. Germline V gives CDR1 SNHLY, CDR2 FYNNEI. CDR3 bases: TGTGCCAGCAGCTCCCCGTGGGACAGTCTCTCCTACAATGAGCAGTTCTTC. It encodes CASSSPWDSLSYNEQFF.

The rearrangement uses TRBV2 and TRBJ2-7; TRBD1 agrees at 11 bases. The V gene's germline CDR1 is SNHLY and CDR2 FYNNEI. Germline trimming cut 6 bases from V and 3 bases from J; bases unmatched to any gene: 7. The CDR3 length is 15 residues. Written as DNA, the CDR3 is TGTGCCAGCAGGAGAGGACAGGGGGCGAACTACGAGCAGTACTTC. Its translation: CASRRGQGANYEQYF.

This clone showed up just a few times. The chain couples TRBV27 to TRBJ2-3; tentatively, D is TRBD2 (6 bases). The CDR3 consists of 16 residues. Germline V gives CDR1 MNHEY, CDR2 SMNVEV (reference sequence). V gave up 4 bases and J gave up 2 bases, with 16 bases separating them. The CDR3 here is CASSSPSSVHTDTQYF. The CDR3, as DNA: TGTGCCAGCAGTTCCCCGTCTAGCGTACACACAGATACGCAGTATTTT.

This clone was counted once. The V call is TRBV19, the J call TRBJ2-7; possibly TRBD1 for D (6 bases). Trimming cost V 3 bases and J 6 bases, with 15 bases left between them. The CDR3 extends over 14 amino acids. Germline V gene sequence: CDR1 LNHDA, CDR2 SQIVND (reference sequence). CDR3 region: CASSMGILRGEQYF. The CDR3 nucleotides read TGTGCCAGTAGTATGGGCATTCTCAGGGGCGAGCAGTACTTC.

The V call is TRBV7-6, the J call TRBJ2-5; possible D gene TRBD2, 6 bases. The V gene lost 4 bases and the J gene lost 5 bases, with 14 bases spanning the gap. Looked up from germline, CDR1 is SGHVS and CDR2 is FNYEAQ. The CDR3 is 14 residues long. The CDR3 loop is CASSSPSGSETQYF. In DNA, the CDR3 is TGTGCCAGCAGCTCGCCTTCCGGGAGTGAGACCCAGTACTTC.

The rearrangement joins TRBV29-1 to TRBJ2-7; 7 bases map to TRBD2. The CDR3 extends over 13 amino acids. Trimming at V came to 3 bases and at J to 3 bases, leaving 5 bases not matched to a gene. Germline-derived CDR1 and CDR2 are SQVTM and ANQGSEA. The CDR3: CSVDRPGGYEQYF. CDR3 coding DNA: TGCAGCGTTGATAGACCGGGAGGCTACGAGCAGTACTTC.

This sequence joins TRBV7-9 and TRBJ1-2; 7 nucleotides line up with TRBD1. CDR3 size: 15 residues. CDR1 is SEHNR, CDR2 FQNEAQ, per germline (reference sequence). J was trimmed by 7 bases and V by 0 bases; bases with no gene match: 8. Here the CDR3 reads CASSLAGQQEFGYTF. CDR3 sequence (DNA): TGTGCCAGCAGCTTAGCGGGACAGCAGGAGTTTGGCTACACCTTC. Drawing the rest from reference TRBV7-9 and TRBJ1-2, the complete variable domain is DTGVSQNPRHKITKRGQNVTFRCDPISEHNRLYWYRQTLGQGPEFLTYFQNEAQLEKSRLLSDRFSAERPKGSFSTLEIQRTEQGDSAMYLCASSLAGQQEFGYTFGSGTRLTVV.